Reported below is one TCR beta chain. Its cognate antigen is unknown. The data are from a study of PD-L1 blockade in urothelial cancer. Study background: About 85% of the roughly 29 patients comprised males who had bladder-origin urothelial cancer. Blood was analyzed 3 weeks (second dose) and 6 weeks after treatment start. General observations from the study: In blood at 3 weeks, tumor-associated clones expanded more among patients with durable benefit.

The data were produced by immunoSEQ multiplex PCR, yet TCRdb's version contains in-frame clones alone and is incomplete. The sample yields 95,000 or so clones, around 87% seen once. The germline V gene encodes CDR1 SNHLY and CDR2 FYNNEI. Trimming at V came to 5 bases and at J to 4 bases, leaving 8 bases not matched to a gene. The CDR3 is 15 amino acids. Time point reported: pretreatment peripheral blood. The sample here was PBMCs, taken around atezolizumab (anti-PD-L1) treatment. This TCR was sampled from a man aged 55 to 70 with urothelial cancer. The chain combines TRBV2 with TRBJ1-1; the match to TRBD1 covers 9 bases. CDR3 residues: CASSFSQGAITEAFF. In nucleotides, the CDR3 is TGTGCCAGCAGTTTTTCACAGGGGGCAATCACTGAAGCTTTCTTT.